A single count supports the clone carrying this T cell receptor (beta chain). The protocol was immunoSEQ multiplex PCR, while the TCRdb copy is restricted to in-frame clones and leaves out a portion. The repertoire holds about 48,000 clones, with 80% to 90% as singletons. The data were obtained in a study of cytomegalovirus exposure and HLA in healthy donors. Trimming cost V 2 bases and J 0 bases; bases outside gene matches: 2. The V gene's germline CDR1 is MNHNS and CDR2 SASEGT. The CDR3 has 17 residues. This chain joins TRBV6-1 and TRBJ2-1; 12 nucleotides agree with TRBD2. The TCR was taken from a woman aged 25 to 45 in good health and CMV-seronegative. The material sequenced was PBMCs. Here the CDR3 reads CASSEPGLAGSYNEQFF. In DNA, the CDR3 is TGTGCCAGCAGTGAACCGGGACTAGCGGGCTCCTACAATGAGCAGTTCTTC.